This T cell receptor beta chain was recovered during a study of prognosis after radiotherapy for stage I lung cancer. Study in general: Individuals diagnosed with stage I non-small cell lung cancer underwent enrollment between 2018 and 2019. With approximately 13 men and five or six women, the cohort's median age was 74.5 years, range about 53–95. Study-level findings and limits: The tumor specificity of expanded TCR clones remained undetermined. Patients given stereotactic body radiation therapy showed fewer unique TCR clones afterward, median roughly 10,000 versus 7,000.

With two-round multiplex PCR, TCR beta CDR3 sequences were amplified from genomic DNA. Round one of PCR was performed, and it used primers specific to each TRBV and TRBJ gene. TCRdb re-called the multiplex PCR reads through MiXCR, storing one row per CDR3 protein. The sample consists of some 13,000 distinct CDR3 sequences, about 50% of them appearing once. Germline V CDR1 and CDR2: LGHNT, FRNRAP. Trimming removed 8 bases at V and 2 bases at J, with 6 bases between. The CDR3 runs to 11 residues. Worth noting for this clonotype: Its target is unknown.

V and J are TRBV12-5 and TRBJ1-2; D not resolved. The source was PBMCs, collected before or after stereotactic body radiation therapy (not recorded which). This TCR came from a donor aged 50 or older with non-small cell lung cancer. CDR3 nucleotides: TGTGCTAGTCCCGGGAACTATGGCTACACCTTC. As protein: CASPGNYGYTF.